This is a list of T cell receptor beta chains from one sample in a study of regulatory T cells in long-lasting Graves disease. TCRdb called the multiplex PCR reads again in MiXCR, with one record for every CDR3 protein. There are 600,000 to 650,000 distinct CDR3 sequences in the sample; approximately 15% occur only once, and roughly 18% lies in the top ten. The sample was also reused in another study, on T cells in Graves' hyperthyroidism and ophthalmopathy.

The starting material was peripheral blood mononuclear cells (PBMCs), obtained at new diagnosis, from a patient treated with antithyroid drugs. The receptor set was obtained from a woman aged 30 to 39 with Graves disease. CDR3s include the opening cysteine and the closing phenylalanine or tryptophan. A D gene is named only where the DNA matches it firmly. Part of the rows lack a size; the others show once, few, many or a class for expanded clones.

cdr3_aa: CASSVRAARDTQYF
cdr3_nt: TGTGCCAGCAGCGTGAGGGCGGCGAGAGATACGCAGTATTTT
j_call: TRBJ2-3
d_call: -
v_call: TRBV11-2
clone_size: few

cdr3_aa: CASSVAGAGWGEQYF
cdr3_nt: TGTGCCAGCAGCGTAGCGGGGGCCGGTTGGGGCGAGCAGTACTTC
j_call: TRBJ2-7
d_call: -
v_call: TRBV9
clone_size: -

cdr3_aa: CASSLLTGVGGYTF
cdr3_nt: TGTGCCAGCAGCTTATTAACAGGGGTTGGGGGCTACACCTTC
j_call: TRBJ1-2
d_call: TRBD1
v_call: TRBV7-2
clone_size: many

cdr3_aa: CASSLTDMSYEQYF
cdr3_nt: TGTGCCAGCAGTCTCACTGACATGTCCTACGAGCAGTACTTC
j_call: TRBJ2-7
d_call: -
v_call: TRBV12-3/TRBV12-4
clone_size: few

cdr3_aa: CASSALRGETQYF
cdr3_nt: TGTGCCAGCAGCGCCCTCAGGGGGGAGACCCAGTACTTC
j_call: TRBJ2-5
d_call: TRBD1
v_call: TRBV9
clone_size: few

cdr3_aa: CSSRRTSGLSSGANVLTF
cdr3_nt: TGCAGTTCTAGAAGGACTAGCGGACTTAGCTCTGGGGCCAACGTCCTGACTTTC
j_call: TRBJ2-6
d_call: TRBD2
v_call: TRBV20-1
clone_size: -

cdr3_aa: CASSFRNYNEQFF
cdr3_nt: TGTGCCAGCAGTTTCCGGAATTACAATGAGCAGTTCTTC
j_call: TRBJ2-1
d_call: -
v_call: TRBV27
clone_size: many

cdr3_aa: CASSQQGLGEQYF
cdr3_nt: TGTGCCAGCAGCCAACAGGGTTTGGGCGAGCAGTACTTC
j_call: TRBJ2-7
d_call: -
v_call: TRBV14
clone_size: few

cdr3_aa: CAWTGTVGSPLHF
cdr3_nt: TGTGCCTGGACCGGAACTGTCGGGTCACCCCTCCACTTT
j_call: TRBJ1-6
d_call: -
v_call: TRBV30
clone_size: -

cdr3_aa: CASSSRDRVQPQHF
cdr3_nt: TGTGCCAGCTCTTCAAGGGACAGGGTTCAGCCCCAGCATTTT
j_call: TRBJ1-5
d_call: TRBD1
v_call: TRBV18
clone_size: -

cdr3_aa: CASSTRTSGRANTGELFF
cdr3_nt: TGTGCTAGCAGCACTAGGACTAGCGGGAGGGCGAACACCGGGGAGCTGTTTTTT
j_call: TRBJ2-2
d_call: TRBD2
v_call: TRBV7-7
clone_size: few

cdr3_aa: CASSPQSLEQYF
cdr3_nt: TGTGCCAGCTCACCACAATCGTTAGAGCAGTACTTC
j_call: TRBJ2-7
d_call: -
v_call: TRBV18
clone_size: many

cdr3_aa: CASSSGTGEGETQYF
cdr3_nt: TGCGCCAGCAGCTCCGGGACAGGGGAGGGAGAGACCCAGTACTTC
j_call: TRBJ2-5
d_call: TRBD1
v_call: TRBV5-1
clone_size: -

cdr3_aa: CASSRDSDSLYGYTF
cdr3_nt: TGTGCCAGCAGCCGCGACAGTGACTCGCTGTATGGCTACACCTTC
j_call: TRBJ1-2
d_call: -
v_call: TRBV3-1
clone_size: -

cdr3_aa: CASMRGQRADTQYF
cdr3_nt: TGTGCCAGCATGAGAGGGCAACGAGCGGATACGCAGTATTTT
j_call: TRBJ2-3
d_call: -
v_call: TRBV2
clone_size: many

cdr3_aa: CASYQGTGVSGANVLTF
cdr3_nt: TGTGCCAGCTACCAGGGGACAGGGGTCTCTGGGGCCAACGTCCTGACTTTC
j_call: TRBJ2-6
d_call: TRBD1
v_call: TRBV7-2
clone_size: few

cdr3_aa: CRATGHYGYTF
cdr3_nt: TGCAGAGCGACAGGACACTATGGCTACACCTTC
j_call: TRBJ1-2
d_call: -
v_call: TRBV20-1
clone_size: many

cdr3_aa: CAISDGIRSYNSPLHF
cdr3_nt: TGTGCCATCAGTGACGGGATCCGCTCCTATAATTCACCCCTCCACTTT
j_call: TRBJ1-6
d_call: -
v_call: TRBV10-3
clone_size: many

cdr3_aa: CASSLRDINYGYTF
cdr3_nt: TGTGCCAGCAGTTTACGCGACATTAACTATGGCTACACCTTC
j_call: TRBJ1-2
d_call: -
v_call: TRBV12-3/TRBV12-4
clone_size: few

cdr3_aa: CASSEDPLAATNEKLFF
cdr3_nt: TGTGCCAGCAGCGAAGACCCTTTAGCTGCAACTAATGAAAAACTGTTTTTT
j_call: TRBJ1-4
d_call: -
v_call: TRBV9
clone_size: -

cdr3_aa: CAWRREIGDTQYF
cdr3_nt: TGTGCCTGGAGACGAGAGATCGGGGATACGCAGTATTTT
j_call: TRBJ2-3
d_call: -
v_call: TRBV30
clone_size: -

cdr3_aa: CASAEQGVSYGYTF
cdr3_nt: TGTGCCAGCGCAGAACAGGGGGTTTCCTATGGCTACACCTTC
j_call: TRBJ1-2
d_call: TRBD1
v_call: TRBV2
clone_size: many

cdr3_aa: CASSANRDRAVGELFF
cdr3_nt: TGTGCCAGCAGTGCAAACCGGGACAGGGCTGTCGGGGAGCTGTTTTTT
j_call: TRBJ2-2
d_call: TRBD1
v_call: TRBV28
clone_size: many

cdr3_aa: CASSYPENYGYTF
cdr3_nt: TGTGCCAGCAGTTATCCGGAGAACTATGGCTACACCTTC
j_call: TRBJ1-2
d_call: -
v_call: TRBV28
clone_size: few

cdr3_aa: CAVKLPTGVGGEQYF
cdr3_nt: TGTGCCGTCAAGTTACCAACAGGGGTTGGGGGCGAGCAGTACTTC
j_call: TRBJ2-7
d_call: TRBD1
v_call: TRBV10-3
clone_size: many

cdr3_aa: CASSYEANSPLHF
cdr3_nt: TGTGCCAGCAGTTATGAGGCTAATTCACCCCTCCACTTT
j_call: TRBJ1-6
d_call: -
v_call: TRBV6-5
clone_size: -

cdr3_aa: CASSLGPRGNEKLFF
cdr3_nt: TGTGCCAGCAGCTTGGGCCCCCGAGGCAATGAAAAACTGTTTTTT
j_call: TRBJ1-4
d_call: -
v_call: TRBV5-8
clone_size: few

cdr3_aa: CASSSKGKGTNTEAFF
cdr3_nt: TGTGCCAGCAGCTCTAAAGGCAAGGGGACGAACACTGAAGCTTTCTTT
j_call: TRBJ1-1
d_call: -
v_call: TRBV7-3
clone_size: many

cdr3_aa: CATSPTILGQGETQYF
cdr3_nt: TGTGCCACCAGTCCGACGATTCTAGGGCAGGGAGAGACCCAGTACTTC
j_call: TRBJ2-5
d_call: -
v_call: TRBV24-1
clone_size: many

cdr3_aa: CSVGSQMNTEAFF
cdr3_nt: TGCAGCGTGGGATCCCAGATGAACACTGAAGCTTTCTTT
j_call: TRBJ1-1
d_call: -
v_call: TRBV29-1
clone_size: many

cdr3_aa: CASSPYGGTSTDTQYF
cdr3_nt: TGTGCCAGCTCACCTTATGGGGGTACTAGCACAGATACGCAGTATTTT
j_call: TRBJ2-3
d_call: -
v_call: TRBV18
clone_size: -

cdr3_aa: CASSVNRQAVNGYTF
cdr3_nt: TGTGCCAGTAGTGTGAACAGGCAAGCCGTGAATGGCTACACCTTC
j_call: TRBJ1-2
d_call: -
v_call: TRBV19
clone_size: -

cdr3_aa: CASSFQGTGGRYEQYF
cdr3_nt: TGTGCCAGCAGCTTCCAGGGGACAGGGGGCAGGTACGAGCAGTACTTC
j_call: TRBJ2-7
d_call: TRBD1
v_call: TRBV7-9
clone_size: many

cdr3_aa: CASSLSGGALAFF
cdr3_nt: TGTGCCAGCAGTTTAAGTGGGGGCGCATTAGCGTTCTTC
j_call: TRBJ2-1
d_call: -
v_call: TRBV28
clone_size: many

cdr3_aa: CASSVGRGANEKLFF
cdr3_nt: TGCGCCAGCAGCGTCGGACGGGGAGCTAATGAAAAACTGTTTTTT
j_call: TRBJ1-4
d_call: -
v_call: TRBV5-1
clone_size: -

cdr3_aa: CASSVEGSGEQYF
cdr3_nt: TGTGCCAGCAGTGTCGAGGGGAGTGGGGAGCAGTACTTC
j_call: TRBJ2-7
d_call: -
v_call: TRBV2
clone_size: many

cdr3_aa: CASRRQANQEAQYF
cdr3_nt: TGTGCCAGCAGAAGACAGGCGAACCAAGAGGCCCAGTACTTC
j_call: TRBJ2-5
d_call: -
v_call: TRBV6-1
clone_size: few

cdr3_aa: CASSPSDRFWEQYF
cdr3_nt: TGTGCCAGCAGTCCCTCGGACAGGTTTTGGGAGCAGTACTTC
j_call: TRBJ2-7
d_call: TRBD1
v_call: TRBV28
clone_size: many

cdr3_aa: CASRESETGIYKGPNQPQHF
cdr3_nt: TGTGCCAGTAGAGAAAGTGAGACAGGGATTTACAAGGGCCCTAATCAGCCCCAGCATTTT
j_call: TRBJ1-5
d_call: TRBD1
v_call: TRBV19
clone_size: -

cdr3_aa: CASSSPPGVAEAFF
cdr3_nt: TGTGCCAGCAGCTCTCCCCCAGGGGTCGCTGAAGCTTTCTTT
j_call: TRBJ1-1
d_call: -
v_call: TRBV7-9
clone_size: many

cdr3_aa: CSARAGNGPGELFF
cdr3_nt: TGCAGTGCTAGAGCGGGAAACGGACCCGGGGAGCTGTTTTTT
j_call: TRBJ2-2
d_call: -
v_call: TRBV20-1
clone_size: many